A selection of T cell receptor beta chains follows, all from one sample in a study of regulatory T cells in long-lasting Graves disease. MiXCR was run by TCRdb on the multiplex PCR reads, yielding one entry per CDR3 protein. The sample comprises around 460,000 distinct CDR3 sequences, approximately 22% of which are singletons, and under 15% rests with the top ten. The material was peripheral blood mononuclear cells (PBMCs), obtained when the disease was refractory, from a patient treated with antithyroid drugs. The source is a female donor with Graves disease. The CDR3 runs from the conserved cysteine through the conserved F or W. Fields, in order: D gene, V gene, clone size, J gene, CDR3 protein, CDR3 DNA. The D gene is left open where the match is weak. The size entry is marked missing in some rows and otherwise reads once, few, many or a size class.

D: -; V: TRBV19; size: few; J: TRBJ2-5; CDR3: CASSIRAEQETQYF; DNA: TGTGCCAGTAGTATAAGGGCGGAGCAAGAGACCCAGTACTTC
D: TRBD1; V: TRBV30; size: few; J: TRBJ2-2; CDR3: CAGTEGNTGELFF; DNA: TGTGCCGGGACAGAGGGGAACACCGGGGAGCTGTTTTTT
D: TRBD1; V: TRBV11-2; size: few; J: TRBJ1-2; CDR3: CASTESMGQGSYGYTF; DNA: TGTGCCAGCACCGAATCCATGGGACAGGGCTCCTATGGCTACACCTTC
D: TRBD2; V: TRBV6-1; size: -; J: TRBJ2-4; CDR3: CASSPAGSGRGKNIQYF; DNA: TGTGCCAGCAGCCCCGCGGGTAGCGGGAGAGGCAAAAACATTCAGTACTTC
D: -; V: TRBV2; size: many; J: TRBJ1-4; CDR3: CASSHNQGKLFF; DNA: TGTGCCAGCAGCCATAACCAAGGGAAACTGTTTTTT
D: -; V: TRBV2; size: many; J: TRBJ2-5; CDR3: CANSGANQETQYF; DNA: TGTGCCAACTCCGGGGCTAACCAAGAGACCCAGTACTTC
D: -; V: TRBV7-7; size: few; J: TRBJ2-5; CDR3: CASSPTRVKETQYF; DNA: TGTGCTAGCAGCCCAACCAGGGTAAAAGAGACCCAGTACTTC
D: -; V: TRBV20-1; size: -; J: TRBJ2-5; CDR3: CSARGLERPQKETQYF; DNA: TGCAGTGCTAGGGGGCTCGAACGTCCCCAAAAAGAGACCCAGTACTTC
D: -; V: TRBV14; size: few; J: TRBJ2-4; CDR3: CASSRIFTDIQYF; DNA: TGTGCCAGCAGCCGGATATTCACGGACATTCAGTACTTC
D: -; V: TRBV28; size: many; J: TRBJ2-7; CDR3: CASSLLEGFNEQYF; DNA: TGTGCCAGCAGTTTGCTGGAAGGGTTCAACGAGCAGTACTTC
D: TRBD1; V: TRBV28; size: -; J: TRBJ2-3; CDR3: CASSFWDRLTDTQYF; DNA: TGTGCCAGCAGTTTCTGGGACAGGCTCACAGATACGCAGTATTTT
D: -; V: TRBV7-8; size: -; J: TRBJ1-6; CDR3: CASSSRSWVPQKGMVYNSPLHF; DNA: TGTGCCAGCAGCTCCAGATCCTGGGTGCCCCAGAAGGGGATGGTTTACAATTCACCCCTCCACTTT
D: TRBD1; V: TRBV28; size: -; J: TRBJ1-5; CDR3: CASRSPGTGHNQPQHF; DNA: TGTGCCAGCCGATCCCCCGGGACAGGGCACAATCAGCCCCAGCATTTT
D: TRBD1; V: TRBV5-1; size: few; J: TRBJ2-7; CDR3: CASSVRTGGLVAYEQYF; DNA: TGCGCCAGCAGCGTCCGGACAGGGGGCTTGGTAGCTTACGAGCAGTACTTC
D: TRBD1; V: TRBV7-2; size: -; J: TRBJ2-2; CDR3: CASSPDRRLYTGELFF; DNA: TGTGCCAGCAGCCCGGACAGGCGGCTTTACACCGGGGAGCTGTTTTTT
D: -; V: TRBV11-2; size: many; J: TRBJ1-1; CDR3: CASNSLAGNTEAFF; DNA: TGTGCCAGCAACTCCCTCGCGGGGAACACTGAAGCTTTCTTT